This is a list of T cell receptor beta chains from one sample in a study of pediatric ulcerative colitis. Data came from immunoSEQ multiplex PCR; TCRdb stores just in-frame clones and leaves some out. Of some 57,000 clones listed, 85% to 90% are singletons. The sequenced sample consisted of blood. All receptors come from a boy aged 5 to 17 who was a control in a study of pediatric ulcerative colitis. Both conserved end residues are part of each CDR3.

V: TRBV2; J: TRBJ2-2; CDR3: CASKQNTGELFF
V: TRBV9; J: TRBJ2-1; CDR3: CASSDTGTSGKGEQFF
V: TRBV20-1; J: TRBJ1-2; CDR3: CSGRGPSGYTF
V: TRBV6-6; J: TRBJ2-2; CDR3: CAIQIYRGTGELFF
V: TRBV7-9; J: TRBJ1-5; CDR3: CASSPEGDQPQHF
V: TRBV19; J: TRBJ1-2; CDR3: CASSFKFYGYTF
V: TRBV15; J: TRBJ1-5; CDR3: CATSRQGNQPQHF
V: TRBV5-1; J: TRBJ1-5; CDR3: CASSLAGASNQPQHF
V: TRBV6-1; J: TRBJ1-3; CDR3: CASSEFLGPGSGNTIYF
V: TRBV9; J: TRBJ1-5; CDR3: CASSVGPFPDQPQHF
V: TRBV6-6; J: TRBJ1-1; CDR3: CASSSWGGTEAFF
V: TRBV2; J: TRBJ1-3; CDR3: CASSETGGGNTIYF